Given below is one T cell receptor beta chain in context. Patients at the Seattle site were enrolled during active infection and followed longitudinally. The source of the sample is a study of blood T cell repertoires in COVID-19. Across the whole study: There were acute and convalescent COVID-19 samples, and they came from the United States, Italy and Spain. Sample material is recorded as cDNA or gDNA derived from T cells, B-cell-depleted T cells, or PBMCs.

Per the original data handling: Cell counts per sample came from amplifying reference gene primers. Method: immunoSEQ multiplex PCR; TCRdb's copy keeps in-frame clones and lacks some. V and J calls and clone size come straight from that table; D and trimming were deduced from the DNA. The sample yields about 150,000 clones, roughly four fifths seen once. The sample consisted of peripheral blood. The sequence came from an older woman with COVID-19, enrolled during active disease.

Written as DNA, the CDR3 is TGTGCCACCAGTGATCCCGGGACAGGGGGTAACTATGGCTACACCTTC. This gives the protein CATSDPGTGGNYGYTF. V gene TRBV24-1 combines with J gene TRBJ1-2, with 11 nucleotides matching TRBD1. The germline V gene encodes CDR1 KGHDR and CDR2 SFDVKD. The CDR3 has 16 amino acids. J gave up 1 base and V 3 bases, and 3 bases lay outside the gene matches.